This TCR beta chain was recovered during a study of blood T cell repertoires in COVID-19 (dated by TCRdb to between 2020 and 2021). A note on the overall study: The collaborator samples originated in the United States, Italy and Spain and spanned the acute and convalescent phases of COVID-19. Where available, HLA class I and class II types were obtained from metadata supplied by the sample provider rather than from assay-based typing. The repertoires were made available in a free public database intended to serve as a resource for research on the immune response to SARS-CoV-2. The samples were drawn from the first 160 participants of the ongoing ImmuneRACE study and from 950 to 1,500 subjects provided by 6 global collaborators. The sample metadata nearly always contained a de-identified subject ID, COVID-19 status, age in years and sex. The prospective study material was composed of cDNA or gDNA derived from T cells, B-cell-depleted T cells, or PBMCs. Subjects who had been exposed to COVID-19, were actively infected with it, or had recovered from it provided the deeply sampled blood TCRbeta repertoires that made up the dataset. The research as a whole found: How much clinical and demographic metadata was included differed by source and by participant, and the metadata was provided uncurated.

For this clone: Its antigen is currently not known. No quality values exist for individual bases; no much larger clone is one base distant.

The immunoSEQ Assay, a bias-controlled multiplex PCR, was used to amplify TCRbeta CDR3 regions from genomic DNA. Per the source publication's procedure: Nucleated cell counts per sample were estimated from amplification of reference gene primers within the assay. To quantify the absolute abundance of each unique TCRbeta CDR3 rearrangement, sequence reads were collapsed and filtered. For each sample, productive Simpson clonality was calculated by taking the square root of Simpson's diversity index across productive rearrangements. Here the immuneACCESS table is served through TCRdb, limited to in-frame sequences with V and J called. Missing clones are a known gap in these copies; in checked studies unresolved V genes cover under half, and the rest lacks a known reason. The DNA was the basis for D and trimming; V, J and clone size are from that table. Recorded for this sample are approximately 120,000 clones; about four fifths of them occurred a single time. Of the sample, more than 9% is held by the ten largest clones.

Each collaborating institution followed its own protocols to collect whole blood in K2EDTA tubes. For TCRbeta analysis, collaborators shipped samples as frozen whole blood, isolated PBMCs, or DNA extracted from either of those sample types. CDR1 and CDR2 were assigned from the germline V gene (reference sequence) as SGHNT and YYREEE. V lost 0 bases and J lost 11 bases, and the count of bases not matched to a germline gene is 5. The CDR3 runs 14 residues from the cysteine to the phenylalanine. Only the CDR3 DNA is retained, 42 bases long and in frame from the first base. The sequence was collected from a human donor in a cohort sampled during active COVID-19. Sequencing was done on a sample of peripheral blood. The chain couples TRBV5-4 to TRBJ1-4; 9 bases in between match TRBD1. The DNA sequence is given as TGTGCCAGCAGCTTGGGGACAGGGGCGGGTAAACTGTTTTTT. Its protein product is CASSLGTGAGKLFF. Joined to the reference TRBV5-4 and TRBJ1-4 proteins, this CDR3 gives the full variable domain: ETGVTQSPTHLIKTRGQQVTLRCSSQSGHNTVSWYQQALGQGPQFIFQYYREEENGRGNFPPRFSGLQFPNYSSELNVNALELDDSALYLCASSLGTGAGKLFFGSGTQLSVL.